A single sample gave rise to the 32 T cell receptor beta chains below, sequenced in a study of patients and donors after allogeneic stem cell transplantation. Via MiXCR, TCRdb re-called the RT-PCR reads, giving one row per CDR3 protein. The sample lists approximately 33,000 distinct CDR3 sequences, 6.8% occurring once. The sample consisted of blood, either unsorted or a sorted T cell fraction (not recorded which). Receptor source: a human donor who was either an allogeneic HSCT recipient or a stem cell or donor lymphocyte infusion donor (not recorded which). It is not recorded whose cells these are; they may come from a transplant donor.

This clonotype was seen a single time. A read error may explain this, as a much larger clone is one base away. The V call is TRBV12-3 or TRBV12-4, the J call TRBJ2-3, with 7 positions matching TRBD2. The CDR3 consists of 14 residues. CDR3 region: CASSFSSGTDTRYF. The CDR3 region has the DNA TGTGCCAGCAGTTTTTCTAGCGGAACAGATACGCGGTATTTT.

This clonotype was counted many times. V usage is TRBV30 and J usage is TRBJ2-7; TRBD1 aligns across 9 bases. Germline V gene sequence: CDR1 GTSNPN, CDR2 SVGIG (reference sequence). CDR3 length: 16 amino acids. The V segment lost 4 bases and the J segment 7 bases; nucleotides outside the gene matches: 17. The CDR3 reads CAWKGGTGKLGNEQYF. The CDR3 coding sequence is TGTGCCTGGAAAGGGGGGACAGGGAAGCTTGGTAATGAGCAGTACTTC.

This clonotype was observed at least ten times. The chain recombines TRBV24-1 with TRBJ2-7; TRBD2 is a possible D gene (5 bases). The CDR3 extends over 13 amino acids. Germline CDR1 is KGHDR and CDR2 is SFDVKD. V lost 1 base and J 5 bases, leaving 8 bases between the germline ends. In nucleotides, the CDR3 is TGTGCCACCAGTGATTTTAGAGGGAACGAGCAGTACTTC. Its protein product is CATSDFRGNEQYF.

By sample share, this clonotype is medium-sized. CDR3 loop: CASSTGILNTEAFF. The DNA for the CDR3 is TGCGCCAGCAGCACAGGGATCCTGAACACTGAAGCTTTCTTT. The gene calls are TRBV5-1 and TRBJ1-1; D is perhaps TRBD1 (6 bases). CDR3 length: 14 amino acids. CDR1 and CDR2 from the germline V gene are SGHRS and YFSETQ. Trimming cost V 4 bases and J 0 bases, with 10 bases left between them.

The sample holds many counts of this clonotype. This chain connects TRBV12-3 or TRBV12-4 to TRBJ2-1; D possibly corresponds to TRBD2 (5 bases). The length of the CDR3 is 11 residues. V was shortened by 6 bases and J by 9 bases, with 9 bases between the two germline ends. The CDR3 sequence is CASSPRGEQFF. CDR3 in DNA: TGTGCCAGCAGCCCTCGGGGTGAGCAGTTCTTC.

This clonotype was counted many times. This chain uses TRBV4-2 with TRBJ2-1; TRBD2 aligns across 14 bases. CDR1 and CDR2 (germline): LGHNA, YNFKEQ. The CDR3 has 17 residues. Trimming removed 4 bases from V and 2 bases from J; junction bases left unmatched: 4. The DNA of the CDR3 is TGTGCCAGCAGCCTGACTAGCGGGAGGGAAACCTACAATGAGCAGTTCTTC. Translating gives CASSLTSGRETYNEQFF.

This clonotype showed up many times. V usage is TRBV10-3 and J usage is TRBJ1-2, with 9 bases lining up with TRBD1. This CDR3 has 14 residues. From germline, CDR1 is ENHRY and CDR2 SYGVKD. V shed 2 bases and J 8 bases; nucleotides not matched to a gene: 6. In DNA form, the CDR3 reads TGTGCCATCAGTGAGACCGACAGGGGGGGCGGCTACACCTTC. This translates into CAISETDRGGGYTF.

This clonotype has ten or more counts. The J gene is TRBJ2-1, the V gene TRBV29-1, with 8 bases fitting TRBD2. With V trimmed by 4 bases and J by 3 bases, 2 bases remained unmatched. Germline values: CDR1 SQVTM, CDR2 ANQGSEA. The CDR3 totals 13 residues. The CDR3, as DNA: TGCAGCGTTGGGAGCGGGGGCTACAATGAGCAGTTCTTC. It codes for CSVGSGGYNEQFF.

This clonotype was observed at least ten times. The V gene is TRBV28, the J gene TRBJ2-3; 12 nucleotides align to TRBD2. This CDR3 has 17 amino acids. J was trimmed by 3 bases and V by 3 bases; bases with no gene match: 7. Germline lookup yields CDR1 MDHEN and CDR2 SYDVKM. In nucleotides, the CDR3 is TGTGCCAGCAGTTTTCCTCTAGCGGGAGGGCCGACAGATACGCAGTATTTT. As protein: CASSFPLAGGPTDTQYF.

This clonotype was picked up many times. The chain uses TRBV7-9 and TRBJ1-2, with 8 positions matching TRBD1. The CDR3 extends over 14 amino acids. Unmatched junction bases numbered 5, after V lost 1 base and J lost 7 bases. CDR1 is SEHNR, CDR2 FQNEAQ, per germline (reference sequence). The CDR3 loop reads CASSLGATGVGYTF. The CDR3 nucleotides read TGTGCCAGCAGCTTAGGGGCGACAGGGGTTGGCTACACCTTC.

There are a few counts of this clonotype. The chain recombines TRBV7-9 with TRBJ2-1; D remains ambiguous. The germline gives CDR1 SEHNR, CDR2 FQNEAQ (reference sequence). The CDR3 spans 16 residues. V shed 2 bases and J shed 7 bases, with 18 bases lying between them. The CDR3 region has the DNA TGTGCCAGCAGCTTACCCAGAACAGAGCCCAAGAATGAGCAGTTCTTC. Translating gives CASSLPRTEPKNEQFF.

V usage is TRBV27 and J usage is TRBJ2-7, with D unclear. The germline V and J ends were trimmed by 5 bases and 3 bases, with 8 bases remaining between them. This CDR3 is 12 amino acids long. From germline, CDR1 is MNHEY and CDR2 SMNVEV (reference sequence). CDR3 sequence (DNA): TGTGCCAGCAGTCCAAACTTCTACGAGCAGTACTTC. This codes for CASSPNFYEQYF.

This clonotype showed up many times. The V call is TRBV7-9, the J call TRBJ2-3, with D tentatively TRBD2 (6 bases). The CDR3 sequence is 15 residues long. V was shortened by 5 bases and J by 6 bases, with 18 bases between the two germline ends. The germline CDR1 and CDR2 sequences are SEHNR and FQNEAQ (reference sequence). The CDR3 DNA follows: TGTGCCAGCAGCCCTTCGACTAGACCCGCCGATACGCAGTATTTT. As protein: CASSPSTRPADTQYF.

This clonotype was detected many times. The V call is TRBV12-3 or TRBV12-4, the J call TRBJ1-5; D gene uncertain. Trimming removed 3 bases from V and 6 bases from J, with 9 bases in between. There are 13 residues in the CDR3. This CDR3 reads CASSFVEGQPQHF. CDR3 in DNA: TGTGCCAGCAGTTTTGTGGAGGGTCAGCCCCAGCATTTT.

This clonotype occurred many times. The V gene is TRBV4-2, the J gene TRBJ2-4; D remains ambiguous. There are 17 residues in the CDR3. Trimming left V 0 bases short and J 3 bases short, with 15 bases between. CDR1 is LGHNA and CDR2 is YNFKEQ in the germline V gene. Here the CDR3 reads CASSQDRLLVGKNIQYF. CDR3 DNA sequence: TGTGCCAGCAGCCAAGACAGGCTCTTGGTGGGCAAAAACATTCAGTACTTC.

This clonotype has only a few counts. The V call is TRBV5-1, the J call TRBJ2-3; 8 bases are shared with TRBD1. CDR3 length: 14 amino acids. Per germline, CDR1 SGHRS and CDR2 YFSETQ. V shed 4 bases, J shed 7 bases, and the junction held 8 bases outside the gene matches. The CDR3 is CASSEAGGAHTQYF. The CDR3 DNA sequence: TGCGCCAGCAGCGAGGCAGGGGGCGCGCATACGCAGTATTTT.

This clonotype was seen a few times. The chain carries TRBV6-5 and TRBJ2-3; D unresolved. Germline V lookup: CDR1 MNHEY, CDR2 SVGAGI. CDR3 length: 11 residues. V lost 6 bases and J 6 bases, leaving 7 bases between the germline ends. The CDR3 protein is CASRSYDTQYF. The CDR3 DNA reads as TGTGCCAGCAGAAGTTACGATACGCAGTATTTT.

This clonotype has a count of ten or more. The V gene is TRBV3-1, the J gene TRBJ1-5, with D tentatively TRBD1 (6 bases). CDR3 length: 13 residues. V lost 5 bases to trimming and J lost 5 bases, with 10 bases between them. Germline V lookup: CDR1 LGHDT, CDR2 YNNKEL (reference sequence). The DNA for the CDR3 is TGTGCCAGCAGCGGGGGGACATATCAGCCCCAGCATTTT. It is translated as CASSGGTYQPQHF. Filled out from reference TRBV3-1 and TRBJ1-5, the complete variable domain reads DTAVSQTPKYLVTQMGNDKSIKCEQNLGHDTMYWYKQDSKKFLKIMFSYNNKELIINETVPNRFSPKSPDKAHLNLHINSLELGDSAVYFCASSGGTYQPQHFGDGTRLSIL.

This clonotype came up a few times. The chain joins TRBV19 to TRBJ2-3, with 11 bases lining up with TRBD2. There are 15 residues in the CDR3. V trimming: 3 bases; J trimming: 5 bases; junction bases outside the gene matches: 4. Germline lookup yields CDR1 LNHDA and CDR2 SQIVND (reference sequence). As DNA, the CDR3 is TGTGCCAGTAGTATTAGCGGGAGGGCCGAAGATACGCAGTATTTT. Its translation: CASSISGRAEDTQYF.

This clonotype has just one count. A read error may explain this, as a much larger clone is one base away. The rearrangement joins TRBV4-1 to TRBJ2-7, with a possible D match to TRBD2 (5 bases). CDR1 and CDR2 from the germline V gene are MGHRA and YSYEKL. This CDR3 is 12 amino acids long. CDR3 coding DNA: TGCGCCAGCAGCCAACCCGTTGGGGAGCAGCACTTC. Its protein product is CASSQPVGEQHF.

This clonotype was seen repeatedly, ten times or more. This sequence joins TRBV5-6 and TRBJ1-2; no reliable D call. CDR3 length: 13 amino acids. The germline V gene encodes CDR1 SGHDT and CDR2 YYEEEE. The V gene lost 1 base and the J gene lost 6 bases, with 10 bases spanning the gap. CDR3 sequence: CASSLNSVDGYTF. The CDR3 region has the DNA TGTGCCAGCAGCTTGAATTCGGTGGATGGCTACACCTTC.

The chain uses TRBV7-9 and TRBJ2-2; 10 bases fit TRBD2. The V and J ends lost 8 bases and 6 bases, in that order; junction bases with no gene match: 6. The CDR3 spans 14 residues. Germline CDR1 is SEHNR and CDR2 is FQNEAQ (reference sequence). CDR3 DNA: TGTGCCAGCTTCCCTAGCGGGAGTCCCGGGGAGCTGTTTTTT. Translating gives CASFPSGSPGELFF.

There are a few counts of this clonotype. This rearrangement joins TRBV11-2 to TRBJ2-1; possibly TRBD2 for D (6 bases). CDR3 length: 16 amino acids. V dropped 5 bases and J dropped 3 bases, with 17 bases sitting between them. Germline CDR1 SGHAT, CDR2 FQNNGV. In DNA form, the CDR3 reads TGTGCCAGCAGCCCCCTAGTGGGACTCGTCTACAATGAGCAGTTCTTC. Translation gives CASSPLVGLVYNEQFF. The full variable domain, in which reference TRBV11-2 and TRBJ2-1 provide the parts outside the CDR3, is EAGVAQSPRYKIIEKRQSVAFWCNPISGHATLYWYQQILGQGPKLLIQFQNNGVVDDSQLPKDRFSAERLKGVDSTLKIQPAKLEDSAVYLCASSPLVGLVYNEQFFGPGTRLTVL.

The V call is TRBV11-2, the J call TRBJ2-5; TRBD1 matches at 8 bases. Looked up from germline, CDR1 is SGHAT and CDR2 is FQNNGV. CDR3 length: 16 residues. Trimming removed 4 bases from V and 5 bases from J; junction bases left unmatched: 12. CDR3 loop: CASSSRDRGDMETQYF. CDR3 sequence (DNA): TGTGCCAGCAGCTCACGAGACAGGGGAGATATGGAGACCCAGTACTTC. Filled out from reference TRBV11-2 and TRBJ2-5, the complete variable domain reads EAGVAQSPRYKIIEKRQSVAFWCNPISGHATLYWYQQILGQGPKLLIQFQNNGVVDDSQLPKDRFSAERLKGVDSTLKIQPAKLEDSAVYLCASSSRDRGDMETQYFGPGTRLLVL.

This clonotype occurred many times. The rearrangement links TRBV6-5 to TRBJ1-1; TRBD1 agrees at 11 bases. From germline, CDR1 is MNHEY and CDR2 SVGAGI. J was trimmed by 3 bases and V by 6 bases; bases with no gene match: 9. This CDR3 region has 16 residues. The CDR3 loop is CASSRPRDRGDTEAFF. The CDR3 nucleotides are TGTGCCAGCAGCCGACCCAGGGACAGGGGGGACACTGAAGCTTTCTTT.

This clonotype was detected only a few times. The chain links TRBV19 to TRBJ2-1; a weak D match, TRBD1 (6 bases). Deletions cut 9 bases from V and 3 bases from J, with 9 bases between. CDR3 size: 12 residues. Per the germline V gene, CDR1 is LNHDA and CDR2 is SQIVND (reference sequence). CDR3 bases: TGTGCCAGCCGGACAGACTACAATGAGCAGTTCTTC. Its translation is CASRTDYNEQFF. Using reference TRBV19 and TRBJ2-1 for the parts outside the CDR3, the full variable domain is DGGITQSPKYLFRKEGQNVTLSCEQNLNHDAMYWYRQDPGQGLRLIYYSQIVNDFQKGDIAEGYSVSREKKESFPLTVTSAQKNPTAFYLCASRTDYNEQFFGPGTRLTVL.

This clonotype was counted a few times. The chain links TRBV7-2 to TRBJ1-4; a possible D gene is TRBD1 (6 bases). Germline V gives CDR1 SGHTA, CDR2 FQGNSA. The V end lost 5 bases, the J end lost 3 bases, and 13 bases lay between the germline ends. CDR3 length: 15 amino acids. The CDR3 DNA reads as TGTGCCAGCAGCAGAAGGGGGTCGGCTAATGAAAAACTGTTTTTT. It codes for CASSRRGSANEKLFF.

The J gene is TRBJ2-5, the V gene TRBV11-2; unclear D gene. This CDR3 has 12 residues. Germline CDR1 is SGHAT and CDR2 is FQNNGV. V shed 1 base and J shed 2 bases, with 2 bases lying between them. The CDR3 DNA sequence: TGTGCCAGCAGCTTAGGTCAAGAGACCCAGTACTTC. Translation gives CASSLGQETQYF.

To note about this clonotype: A much larger clone sits a single nucleotide away, making a read error possible. This chain uses TRBV6-5 with TRBJ2-2; 8 bases are shared with TRBD1. V lost 4 bases and J lost 0; bases outside the gene matches: 1. CDR3 length: 15 residues. CDR1 MNHEY and CDR2 SVGAGI come from the germline V gene. CDR3 nucleotide sequence: TGTGCCAGCAGTTGGGACAGGACGAACACCGGGGAGCTGTTTTTT. This codes for CASSWDRTNTGELFF.

This clonotype was recorded at least ten times. The V gene is TRBV27, the J gene TRBJ1-6, with D unresolved. This CDR3 comprises 14 residues. The ends were cut back, 6 bases at V and 9 bases at J, with 15 bases in the middle. Germline assignment: CDR1 MNHEY and CDR2 SMNVEV (reference sequence). The CDR3 DNA sequence: TGTGCCAGCAGGGAGGGAGGCCTCACTTCACCCCTCCACTTT. It yields the protein CASREGGLTSPLHF.

Remarks on this clonotype: A much more abundant neighbour one base away suggests this may be a read error. Because the CDR3 is missing its conserved closing phenylalanine or tryptophan, this is likely a read error. For the CDR3, the DNA is TGTGCCAGCAGTCGAAGACTAGCGGGAGAAGAGACCCAGTACCTC. Protein: CASSRRLAGEETQYL. The chain recombines TRBV5-4 with TRBJ2-5; 12 bases match TRBD2. Germline lookup yields CDR1 SGHNT and CDR2 YYREEE (reference sequence). CDR3 length: 15 residues. V was clipped by 5 bases and J by 3 bases; unmatched bases: 5.

The V call is TRBV6-2 or TRBV6-3, the J call TRBJ2-2, with no clear D. The V gene lost 7 bases and the J gene lost 5 bases, with 5 bases spanning the gap. The germline V gene has CDR1 MNHEY and CDR2 SVGEGT. The CDR3 is made up of 11 amino acids. CDR3 in DNA: TGTGCCAGCAAGTCAACCGGGGAGCTGTTTTTT. This codes for CASKSTGELFF.